The 20 T cell receptor beta chains given below trace back to one sample, sequenced in a study of regulatory T cells in long-lasting Graves disease. HTBI primers from iRepertoire and Arm-PCR of CDR3 regions yielded the TCR beta libraries. MiXCR, applied by TCRdb to the multiplex PCR reads, yields one record per CDR3 protein. Of around 460,000 distinct CDR3 sequences listed, less than 25% are singletons. The time point: persistent/refractory GD, antithyroid drugs over 5 years with positive TRAb. The TCR library used RNA extracted from PBMCs. Sequencing was performed on peripheral blood mononuclear cells (PBMCs), taken when the disease was refractory, from a patient treated with antithyroid drugs. The receptors come from a female donor with Graves disease.

This clonotype was detected ten times or more. J is TRBJ2-7 and V is TRBV28; D is undetermined. The germline V gene has CDR1 MDHEN and CDR2 SYDVKM. V was shortened by 5 bases and J by 3 bases, with 14 bases between the two germline ends. The CDR3 totals 14 residues. CDR3 loop: CASSPLRRDYEQYF. CDR3 in DNA: TGTGCCAGCAGTCCACTTCGGAGAGACTACGAGCAGTACTTC.

The V and J genes are TRBV7-9 and TRBJ1-1; no definite D call. The V gene lost 5 bases and the J gene lost 7 bases, with 14 bases spanning the gap. Germline V gene data show CDR1 as SEHNR and CDR2 as FQNEAQ (reference sequence). CDR3 size: 13 residues. The CDR3, as DNA: TGTGCCAGCAGCCCTAGAAACCCAGATGAAGCTTTCTTT. This sequence encodes CASSPRNPDEAFF.

This CDR3 reads CASTSTGGNTEAFF. The CDR3 DNA is TGTGCCAGTACCTCGACAGGAGGGAACACTGAAGCTTTCTTT. The rearrangement uses TRBV19 and TRBJ1-1, with D possibly TRBD1 on 6 matching bases. V lost 7 bases and J 1 base, leaving 13 bases between the germline ends. Germline V gives CDR1 LNHDA, CDR2 SQIVND (reference sequence). CDR3 length: 14 amino acids.

This rearrangement joins TRBV19 to TRBJ1-4; TRBD1 might be the D (6 bases). V lost 2 bases and J 1 base, leaving 8 bases between the germline ends. There are 15 residues in the CDR3. CDR1 LNHDA and CDR2 SQIVND come from the germline V gene (reference sequence). The chain's CDR3 is CASSISRGTNEKLFF. The CDR3, as DNA: TGTGCCAGTAGTATATCCAGGGGAACTAATGAAAAACTGTTTTTT.

This clonotype was counted at least ten times. The gene calls are TRBV9 and TRBJ2-7; weak D call: TRBD1 (6 bases). The V gene's germline CDR1 is SGDLS and CDR2 YYNGEE. The CDR3 is made up of 12 amino acids. V lost 4 bases, J lost 5 bases, and 10 bases lay in between. In nucleotides, the CDR3 is TGTGCCAGCAGCCCAACAGGGCACGAGCAGTACTTC. Translated: CASSPTGHEQYF.

The V and J genes are TRBV30 and TRBJ1-3; D is possibly TRBD1 (5 bases). Per germline, CDR1 GTSNPN and CDR2 SVGIG (reference sequence). This CDR3 has 15 amino acids. Between the trimmed V and J ends, which lost 1 base and 0 bases, there was a span of 10 bases. In nucleotides, the CDR3 is TGTGCCTGGAGTGCAGGGTTGTCCTCTGGAAACACCATATATTTT. This sequence encodes CAWSAGLSSGNTIYF. The full variable domain, its missing parts supplied by reference TRBV30 and TRBJ1-3, is SQTIHQWPATLVQPVGSPLSLECTVEGTSNPNLYWYRQAAGRGLQLLFYSVGIGQISSEVPQNLSASRPQDRQFILSSKKLLLSDSGFYLCAWSAGLSSGNTIYFGEGSWLTVV.

Ten or more counts support this clonotype. This chain connects TRBV11-3 to TRBJ2-2; weak D call: TRBD2 (6 bases). The CDR3 covers 15 residues. Per the germline V gene, CDR1 is SGHNT and CDR2 is YENEEA. V was shortened by 5 bases and J by 7 bases, with 17 bases between the two germline ends. The CDR3 here is CASSPRDRVGGELFF. CDR3 sequence (DNA): TGTGCCAGCAGCCCGCGGGACCGCGTAGGCGGGGAGCTGTTTTTT. Filled out from reference TRBV11-3 and TRBJ2-2, the complete variable domain reads EAGVVQSPRYKIIEKKQPVAFWCNPISGHNTLYWYLQNLGQGPELLIRYENEEAVDDSQLPKDRFSAERLKGVDSTLKIQPAELGDSAVYLCASSPRDRVGGELFFGEGSRLTVL.

This clonotype was seen just once. The V call is TRBV4-1, the J call TRBJ2-7; D gene unclear. Germline V gene lookup returns CDR1 MGHRA and CDR2 YSYEKL. This CDR3 has 14 residues. The ends were cut back, 0 bases at V and 2 bases at J, with 8 bases in the middle. CDR3 region: CASSQDYRTYEQYF. The CDR3 bases are TGCGCCAGCAGCCAAGATTACAGAACCTACGAGCAGTACTTC.

This clonotype was recorded at least ten times. V is TRBV7-2 and J is TRBJ2-5, with a possible D match to TRBD2 (5 bases). CDR1 and CDR2 from the germline V gene are SGHTA and FQGNSA. CDR3 length: 16 amino acids. V lost 1 base and J lost 4, with 16 bases in between. CDR3 coding DNA: TGTGCCAGCAGCTTAGTTAGCGTGGGTCGCCTAGAGACCCAGTACTTC. Amino acid sequence: CASSLVSVGRLETQYF.

This clonotype was counted at least ten times. The genes are TRBV12-3 or TRBV12-4 and TRBJ2-7; D is uncertain. V dropped 0 bases and J dropped 3 bases, with 6 bases sitting between them. The CDR3 loop spans 13 amino acids. Here the CDR3 reads CASSLADFYEQYF. The CDR3 bases are TGTGCCAGCAGTTTAGCGGATTTCTACGAGCAGTACTTC.

This chain connects TRBV10-3 to TRBJ1-1; possible D gene TRBD1, 5 bases. The V end was cut by 5 bases, the J end by 7 bases, with 17 bases between. CDR3 length: 14 residues. Germline CDR1 ENHRY, CDR2 SYGVKD. CDR3 protein: CAISLSQGGYEAFF. The CDR3 DNA reads as TGTGCCATCAGTTTATCCCAGGGTGGCTATGAAGCTTTCTTT.

This clonotype was seen ten or more times. The chain couples TRBV6-1 to TRBJ1-6; D unresolved. CDR1 and CDR2 (germline): MNHNS, SASEGT. The germline V and J ends were trimmed by 5 bases and 7 bases, with 12 bases remaining between them. The CDR3 is 14 amino acids. CDR3 sequence reads: CASSRARVNSPLHF. The CDR3 nucleotides read TGTGCCAGCAGTCGTGCGAGGGTAAATTCACCCCTCCACTTT.

This clonotype was seen only a few times. The V call is TRBV15, the J call TRBJ2-2; 9 bases fit TRBD1. Unmatched junction bases numbered 12, after V lost 1 base and J lost 6 bases. The germline CDR1 and CDR2 sequences are LNHNV and YYDKDF (reference sequence). The CDR3 runs 18 residues. In nucleotides, the CDR3 is TGTGCCACCAGCAGAGCCCCAAGGGGACAGGGTTTCGCCGGGGAGCTGTTTTTT. It translates to CATSRAPRGQGFAGELFF.

This clonotype was seen many times. This rearrangement joins TRBV6-2 or TRBV6-3 to TRBJ2-5; D might be TRBD1 or TRBD2, each matching 7 bases. CDR1 is MNHEY, CDR2 SVGEGT, per germline. Trimming shortened V by 2 bases and J by 4 bases, and 17 bases separated the two germline ends. The CDR3 consists of 16 residues. CDR3 sequence reads: CASSYRGTAGRETQYF. In nucleotides, the CDR3 is TGTGCCAGCAGTTACAGGGGGACAGCGGGAAGAGAGACCCAGTACTTC.

The chain uses TRBV5-6 and TRBJ2-4; TRBD2 matches 13 bases. CDR3 length equals 15 residues. CDR1 is SGHDT and CDR2 is YYEEEE in the germline V gene. V shed 5 bases, J shed 7 bases, and the junction held 6 bases outside the gene matches. CDR3 region: CASSWGLAGMNIQYF. In nucleotides, the CDR3 is TGTGCCAGCAGTTGGGGACTAGCGGGAATGAACATTCAGTACTTC.

This clonotype was counted a few times. This rearrangement joins TRBV19 to TRBJ2-7; TRBD1 is a possible D gene (5 bases). Trimming stripped 6 bases from V and 3 bases from J, with 12 bases between. Looked up from germline, CDR1 is LNHDA and CDR2 is SQIVND (reference sequence). The CDR3 has 13 amino acids. The CDR3 reads CASSQGPYYEQYF. The CDR3 bases are TGTGCCAGTAGCCAGGGCCCCTACTACGAGCAGTACTTC. Based on the CDR3 plus reference TRBV19 and TRBJ2-7, the full variable domain is DGGITQSPKYLFRKEGQNVTLSCEQNLNHDAMYWYRQDPGQGLRLIYYSQIVNDFQKGDIAEGYSVSREKKESFPLTVTSAQKNPTAFYLCASSQGPYYEQYFGPGTRLTVT.

To note about this clonotype: Since a much larger clone is just one base distant, this may be a read error. This chain uses TRBV12-3 or TRBV12-4 with TRBJ1-5, with D tentatively TRBD1 (5 bases). CDR3 length: 15 residues. V was shortened by 3 bases and J by 0 bases, with 9 bases between the two germline ends. CDR3 protein: CASSFAGDSNQPQHF. DNA of the CDR3: TGTGCCAGCAGTTTTGCGGGGGATAGCAATCAGCCCCAGCATTTT.

This clonotype was recorded at least ten times. The rearrangement joins TRBV29-1 to TRBJ1-1; D perhaps matches TRBD1 (6 bases). This CDR3 has 17 residues. CDR1 and CDR2 from the germline V gene are SQVTM and ANQGSEA. Trimming removed 2 bases at V and 5 bases at J, with 24 bases between. The CDR3 region has the DNA TGCAGCGTTGAATTGTGGGGGCGACGCCCGTGGGTAACTGAAGCTTTCTTT. Its protein product is CSVELWGRRPWVTEAFF. Full variable domain (missing parts from reference TRBV29-1 and TRBJ1-1): SAVISQKPSRDICQRGTSLTIQCQVDSQVTMMFWYRQQPGQSLTLIATANQGSEATYESGFVIDKFPISRPNLTFSTLTVSNMSPEDSSIYLCSVELWGRRPWVTEAFFGQGTRLTVV.

This chain connects TRBV5-1 to TRBJ2-7; 14 bases agree with TRBD2. J gave up 2 bases and V 4 bases, and 5 bases lay outside the gene matches. Per the germline V gene, CDR1 is SGHRS and CDR2 is YFSETQ. The CDR3 has 16 amino acids. DNA of the CDR3: TGCGCCAGCAGCGGGACTAGCGGGGGTCTACCCTACGAGCAGTACTTC. As protein: CASSGTSGGLPYEQYF.

Ten or more counts support this clonotype. The chain recombines TRBV28 with TRBJ2-7; 10 bases are shared with TRBD2. This CDR3 contains 14 residues. V dropped 6 bases and J dropped 4; count of bases not matched to a gene: 6. Germline-derived CDR1 and CDR2 are MDHEN and SYDVKM. The CDR3: CASRPGLAEYEQYF. CDR3 sequence (DNA): TGTGCCAGCAGGCCCGGACTAGCGGAGTACGAGCAGTACTTC.